This entry is about one T cell receptor beta chain. These data come from a study of OX40 agonist ivuxolimab in advanced cancers. Generated by immunoSEQ multiplex PCR, the TCRdb table keeps only in-frame clones and is missing some. The sample lists roughly 60,000 clones, approximately 81% occurring once. The CDR3 is 16 amino acids. Germline CDR1 SGHNT, CDR2 YENEEA. V lost 3 bases and J lost 4, with 16 bases in between. Sequenced here: CD4+ or CD8+ T cells sorted from blood, sampled in a trial of the OX40 agonist ivuxolimab. The genes are TRBV11-3 and TRBJ1-5; maybe TRBD1 (6 bases). This receptor was taken from an adult with an advanced solid tumor such as melanoma, head and neck, liver or kidney cancer. The CDR3 DNA reads TGTGCCAGCAGCTTCCCTCGGGACAATCGGAATCAGCCCCAGCATTTT. This sequence encodes CASSFPRDNRNQPQHF. The variable domain in full, with the rest retrieved from reference TRBV11-3 and TRBJ1-5, is EAGVVQSPRYKIIEKKQPVAFWCNPISGHNTLYWYLQNLGQGPELLIRYENEEAVDDSQLPKDRFSAERLKGVDSTLKIQPAELGDSAVYLCASSFPRDNRNQPQHFGDGTRLSIL.